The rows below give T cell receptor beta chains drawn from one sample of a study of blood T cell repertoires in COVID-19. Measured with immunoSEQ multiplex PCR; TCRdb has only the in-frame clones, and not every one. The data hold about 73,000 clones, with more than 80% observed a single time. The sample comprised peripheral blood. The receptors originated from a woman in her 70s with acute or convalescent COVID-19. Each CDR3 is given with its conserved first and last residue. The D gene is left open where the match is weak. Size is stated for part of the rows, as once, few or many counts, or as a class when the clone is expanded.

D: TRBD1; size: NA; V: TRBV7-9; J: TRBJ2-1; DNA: TGTGCCAGCAGCTTAGCGGTAACAGGGGTGGACAATGAGCAGTTCTTC; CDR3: CASSLAVTGVDNEQFF
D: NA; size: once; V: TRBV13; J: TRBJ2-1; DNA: TGTGCCAGCAGCTTAGTGGGGACTCAGCCAGACAATGAGCAGTTCTTC; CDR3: CASSLVGTQPDNEQFF
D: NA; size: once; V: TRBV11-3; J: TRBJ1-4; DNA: TGTGCCAGCAGCCCAAGTAGACTCACTAATGAAAAACTGTTTTTT; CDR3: CASSPSRLTNEKLFF
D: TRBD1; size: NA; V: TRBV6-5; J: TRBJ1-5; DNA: TGTGCCAGCAGGAGGACAGGGTTGAATCAGCCCCAGCATTTT; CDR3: CASRRTGLNQPQHF
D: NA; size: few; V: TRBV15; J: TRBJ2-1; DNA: TGTGCCACCAGCAGAGATACGGGCTGGACAGAGCAGTTCTTC; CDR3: CATSRDTGWTEQFF
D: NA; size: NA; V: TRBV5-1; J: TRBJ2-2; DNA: TGCGCCAGCAAACTAACGAACACCGGGGAGCTGTTTTTT; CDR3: CASKLTNTGELFF
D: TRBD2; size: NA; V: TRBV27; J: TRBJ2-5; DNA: TGTGCCAGCAGTTTCCTGACTAGCGGGAGTGGAGAGACCCAGTACTTC; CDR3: CASSFLTSGSGETQYF
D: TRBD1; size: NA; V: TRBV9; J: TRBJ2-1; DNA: TGTGCCAGCAGCGTCCCGGGACAGGGGACCCATGAGCAGTTCTTC; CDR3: CASSVPGQGTHEQFF
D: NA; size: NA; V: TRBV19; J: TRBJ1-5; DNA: TGTGCCAGTAGTGTCAGGGAAAATCAGCCCCAGCATTTT; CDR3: CASSVRENQPQHF
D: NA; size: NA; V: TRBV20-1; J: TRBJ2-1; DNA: TGCAGAGGCAGCGGTTACAATGAGCAGTTCTTC; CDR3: CRGSGYNEQFF
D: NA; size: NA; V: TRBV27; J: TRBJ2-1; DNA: TGTGCCAGCAGTTTATCCAGCGTCTCCAATGAGCAGTTCTTC; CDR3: CASSLSSVSNEQFF
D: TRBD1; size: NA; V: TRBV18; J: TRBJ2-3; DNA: TGTGCCAGCTCTCCGAGACAGGGAGTTCAAGATACGCAGTATTTT; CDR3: CASSPRQGVQDTQYF
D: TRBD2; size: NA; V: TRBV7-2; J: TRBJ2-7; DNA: TGTGCCAGCAGCTTAGTTGGAGCGGGGGATTACGAGCAGTACTTC; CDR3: CASSLVGAGDYEQYF
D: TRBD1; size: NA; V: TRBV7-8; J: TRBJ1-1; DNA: TGTGCCAGCAGCTTAGAATTAGGGACAGGGAGTGAAGCTTTCTTT; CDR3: CASSLELGTGSEAFF
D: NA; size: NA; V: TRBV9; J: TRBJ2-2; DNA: TGTGCCAGCAGCGTAGATCTACCCGGGGAGCTGTTTTTT; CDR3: CASSVDLPGELFF
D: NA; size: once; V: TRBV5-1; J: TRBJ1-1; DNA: TGCGCCAGCAGCAGGACAGATCCCATGAACACTGAAGCTTTCTTT; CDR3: CASSRTDPMNTEAFF
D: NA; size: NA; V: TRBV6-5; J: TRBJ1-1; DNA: TGTGCCAGCAGTTACCCCCCTCCGGGGAACACTGAAGCTTTCTTT; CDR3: CASSYPPPGNTEAFF
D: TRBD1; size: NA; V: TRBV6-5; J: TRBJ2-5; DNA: TGTGCCAGCGGCGGAAGGGGGCTAGGAGAGACCCAGTACTTC; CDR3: CASGGRGLGETQYF
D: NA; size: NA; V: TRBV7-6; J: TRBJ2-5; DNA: TGTGCCAGCAGCTTAAATGCAGTACAAGAGACCCAGTACTTC; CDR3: CASSLNAVQETQYF
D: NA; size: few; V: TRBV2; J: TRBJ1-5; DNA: TGTGCCAGCAGCAAGGTTAGCAGCAATCAGCCCCAGCATTTT; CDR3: CASSKVSSNQPQHF
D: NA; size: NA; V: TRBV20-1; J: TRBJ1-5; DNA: TGCAGTGCTAGTGCAGGGCCGGGTCAGCCCCAGCATTTT; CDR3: CSASAGPGQPQHF
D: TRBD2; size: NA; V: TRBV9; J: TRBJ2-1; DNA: TGTGCCAGCAGCAGCGGGACTAGCCCTACCTACAATGAGCAGTTCTTC; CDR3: CASSSGTSPTYNEQFF
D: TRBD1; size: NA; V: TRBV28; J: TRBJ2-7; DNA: TGTGCCAGCAGTGGACACGGACAGGGTCGCAGCTACGAGCAGTACTTC; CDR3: CASSGHGQGRSYEQYF
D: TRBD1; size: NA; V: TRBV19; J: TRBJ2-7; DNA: TGTGCCAGTAGTATTCTGGGACAGGGGGGGACATACGAGCAGTACTTC; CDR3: CASSILGQGGTYEQYF
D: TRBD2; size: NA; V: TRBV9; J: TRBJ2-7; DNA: TGTGCCAGCAGCGTAGTTCAAGCGGGACCTTATTACGAGCAGTACTTC; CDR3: CASSVVQAGPYYEQYF
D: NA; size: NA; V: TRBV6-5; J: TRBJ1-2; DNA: TGTGCCAGCAGTTCCAGGGGCGGTGGCTACACCTTC; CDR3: CASSSRGGGYTF
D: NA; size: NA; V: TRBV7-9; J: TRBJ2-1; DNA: TGTGCCAGCAGCTCGCAGGGCCATGCGGTTGATGAGCAGTTCTTC; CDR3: CASSSQGHAVDEQFF
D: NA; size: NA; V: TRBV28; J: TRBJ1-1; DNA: TGTGCCAGCAGTTTTGACTACTCGAACACTGAAGCTTTCTTT; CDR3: CASSFDYSNTEAFF
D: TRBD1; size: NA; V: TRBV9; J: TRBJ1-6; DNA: TGTGCCAGCAGCGATCGGACAGGGGGTAATTCACCCCTCCACTTT; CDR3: CASSDRTGGNSPLHF
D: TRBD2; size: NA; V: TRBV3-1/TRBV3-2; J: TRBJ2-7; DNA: TGTGCCAGCAGCCAAAGGGGTGGGGGGACTAGCTCCTACGAGCAGTACTTC; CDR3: CASSQRGGGTSSYEQYF
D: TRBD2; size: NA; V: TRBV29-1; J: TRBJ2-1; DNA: TGCAGCGTTGAAGTACTAGCGGGAGGAGGCTACAATGAGCAGTTCTTC; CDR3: CSVEVLAGGGYNEQFF
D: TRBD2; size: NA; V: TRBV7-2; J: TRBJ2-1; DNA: TGTGCCAGCAGCTTAACCGATGCGGGAGCCCAGTTCTTC; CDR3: CASSLTDAGAQFF
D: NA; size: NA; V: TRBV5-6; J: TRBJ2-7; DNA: TGTGCCAGCAGTATGGACGACAGCATCTACGAGCAGTACTTC; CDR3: CASSMDDSIYEQYF
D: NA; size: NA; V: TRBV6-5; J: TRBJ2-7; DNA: TGTGCCAGCAGTTACGGGGGCACTAAGTACGAGCAGTACTTC; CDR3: CASSYGGTKYEQYF
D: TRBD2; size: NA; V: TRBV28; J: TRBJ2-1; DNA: TGTGCCAGCAGTGGGGCGGGGGACAATGAGCAGTTCTTC; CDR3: CASSGAGDNEQFF
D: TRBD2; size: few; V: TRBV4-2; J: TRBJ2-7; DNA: TGTGCCAGCAGCCAAGATGCGGGCGGGAGCTACGAGCAGTACTTC; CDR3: CASSQDAGGSYEQYF
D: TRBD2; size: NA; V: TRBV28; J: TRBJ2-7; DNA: TGTGCCAGCAGTTTTCCCCTCTCTTTAGCGGGGGACTACGAGCAGTACTTC; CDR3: CASSFPLSLAGDYEQYF
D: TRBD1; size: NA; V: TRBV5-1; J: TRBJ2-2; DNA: TGCGCCAGCAGCCTACGGACAGGGGGGTCCACCGGGGAGCTGTTTTTT; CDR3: CASSLRTGGSTGELFF
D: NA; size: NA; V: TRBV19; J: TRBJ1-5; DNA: TGTGCCAGTAGAAGACAAATCAATCAGCCCCAGCATTTT; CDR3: CASRRQINQPQHF
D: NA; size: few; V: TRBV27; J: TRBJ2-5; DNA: TGTGCCAGCAGGAGGGAAAGTCGCTCTGCTCTATTCCAAGAGACCCAGTACTTC; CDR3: CASRRESRSALFQETQYF
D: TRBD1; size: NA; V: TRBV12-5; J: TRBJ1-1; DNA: TGTGCTAGTGGTTTGGGTCAGGGGGCGCGAGGGAACACTGAAGCTTTCTTT; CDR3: CASGLGQGARGNTEAFF
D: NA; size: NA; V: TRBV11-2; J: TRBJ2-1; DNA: TGTGCCAGCAGCTCCTACAGGGTTTACGACAATGAGCAGTTCTTC; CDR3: CASSSYRVYDNEQFF
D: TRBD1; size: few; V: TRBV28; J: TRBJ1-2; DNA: TGTGCCAGCACCGTTATAGGGGGCCGGGGCTACACCTTC; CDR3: CASTVIGGRGYTF
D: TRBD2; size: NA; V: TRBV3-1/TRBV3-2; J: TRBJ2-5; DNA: TGTGCCAGCAGGCGACTAGCGGGAGGGGGGACCCAGTACTTC; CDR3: CASRRLAGGGTQYF
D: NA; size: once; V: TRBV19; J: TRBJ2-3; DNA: TGTGCCAGTAGTTCTAGCGCGGCAGATACGCAGTATTTT; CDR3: CASSSSAADTQYF
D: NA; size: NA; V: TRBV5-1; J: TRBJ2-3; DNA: TGCGCCAGCAGCCGTTCCGTAGTGACAGATACGCAGTATTTT; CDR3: CASSRSVVTDTQYF
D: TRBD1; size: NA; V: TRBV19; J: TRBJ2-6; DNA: TGTGCCAGTAGTATGGGACAGACCTCTGGGGCCAACGTCCTGACTTTC; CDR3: CASSMGQTSGANVLTF
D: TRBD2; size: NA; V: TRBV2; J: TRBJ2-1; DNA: TGTGCCAGCAACCTGCTAGCGGGAGGTGAGAATGAGCAGTTCTTC; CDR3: CASNLLAGGENEQFF
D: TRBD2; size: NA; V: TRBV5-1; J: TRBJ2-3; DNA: TGCGCCAGCAGCTTGGTCGGGGGGTTGGATACGCAGTATTTT; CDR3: CASSLVGGLDTQYF
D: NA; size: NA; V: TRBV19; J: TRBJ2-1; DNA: TGTGCCAGTAGTATTGAGTTCCATGAGCAGTTCTTC; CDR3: CASSIEFHEQFF
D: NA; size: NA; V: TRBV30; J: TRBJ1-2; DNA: TGTGCCTGGAGTCCCAGGACAGTTCCTACGACCTTC; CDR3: CAWSPRTVPTTF
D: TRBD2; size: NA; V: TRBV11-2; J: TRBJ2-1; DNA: TGTGCCAGCAGCGCTAAGGCACTAGCGGACCTTTACAATGAGCAGTTCTTC; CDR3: CASSAKALADLYNEQFF
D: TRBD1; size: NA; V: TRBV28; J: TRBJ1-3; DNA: TGTGCCAGCAGCCAAAGCCGACAGGGGGCCTCTACTGGAAACACCATATATTTT; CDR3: CASSQSRQGASTGNTIYF
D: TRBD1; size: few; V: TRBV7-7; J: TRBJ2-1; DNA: TGTGCTAGCAGCTCCGGACAGGGGGCGCCTAATGAGCAGTTCTTC; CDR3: CASSSGQGAPNEQFF
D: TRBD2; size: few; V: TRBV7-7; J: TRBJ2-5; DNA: TGTGCCAGCAGCTTTGGCGAGGGAGGGCTTGAGACCCAGTACTTC; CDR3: CASSFGEGGLETQYF
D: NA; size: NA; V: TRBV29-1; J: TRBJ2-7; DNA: TGCAGCGTTGATGGAGTACGGGGGGCGACTAGGACCGACGAGCAGTACTTC; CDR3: CSVDGVRGATRTDEQYF
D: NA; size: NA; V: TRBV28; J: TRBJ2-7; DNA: TGTGCCAGCAGCTCTACAGGTTTCGAGCAGTACTTC; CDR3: CASSSTGFEQYF
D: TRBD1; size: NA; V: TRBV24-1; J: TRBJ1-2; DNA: TGTGCCACCAGTGCGGCACAGGGGGGGAACTATGGCTACACCTTC; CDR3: CATSAAQGGNYGYTF
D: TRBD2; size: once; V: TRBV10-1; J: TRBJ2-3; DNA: TGCGCCAGCAGCGGGACTAGCGGGTCTACCACGCAGTATTTT; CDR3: CASSGTSGSTTQYF
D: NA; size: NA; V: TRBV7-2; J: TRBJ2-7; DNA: TGTGCCAGCAGCTCGCACGCTACAGGGAGCTCCTACGAGCAGTACTTC; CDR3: CASSSHATGSSYEQYF